These 32 T cell receptor beta chains share one sample of origin, sequenced in a study of identical twins. Via MiXCR, TCRdb re-called the 5' RACE reads, giving one row per CDR3 protein. The sample lists more than 1.5 million distinct CDR3 sequences; roughly a third were seen once. Source material: cord blood. Receptors originate from a newborn girl in good health.

This sequence joins TRBV27 and TRBJ2-3, with 7 bases identical to TRBD2. From germline, CDR1 is MNHEY and CDR2 SMNVEV (reference sequence). The CDR3 has 17 amino acids. Trimming removed 2 bases from V and 0 bases from J; junction bases left unmatched: 8. This chain's CDR3 is CASSLGRELSSTDTQYF. CDR3 DNA sequence: TGTGCCAGCAGTTTAGGGCGGGAGCTCTCTAGCACAGATACGCAGTATTTT.

The table lists this clonotype with many counts. Mismatch with germline at one junction end may stem from a read error. The chain recombines TRBV3-1 with TRBJ2-3; D could derive from TRBD1 or TRBD2 (5 bases each). Germline V gene sequence: CDR1 LGHDT, CDR2 YNNKEL (reference sequence). This CDR3 comprises 13 residues. CDR3 nucleotides: TGCGCCAGCAGCCAAGGGACGGGAGATACGCAGTATTTT. It codes for CASSQGTGDTQYF.

Remarks on this clonotype: The junction shows a germline mismatch at one end, possibly a read error. The chain has TRBV6-5 and TRBJ2-1; TRBD2 is a possible D gene (6 bases). The CDR3 covers 15 residues. Germline V lookup: CDR1 MNHEY, CDR2 SVGAGI. The CDR3, as DNA: TGTGCCAGCAGTTACGGGAGGTGGGTGAGAAATGAGCAGTTGTTC. This gives the protein CASSYGRWVRNEQLF.

This clonotype was counted a few times. V usage is TRBV7-2 and J usage is TRBJ2-1; D unclear. Germline V gene lookup returns CDR1 SGHTA and CDR2 FQGNSA. The CDR3 has 14 residues. Trimming took 4 bases from V and 10 from J, leaving 17 bases between them. CDR3 sequence reads: CASSSLVRGSEQFF. The CDR3 bases are TGTGCCAGCAGCTCACTCGTCCGAGGTAGCGAGCAGTTCTTC. Variable domain in full (rest from reference TRBV7-2 and TRBJ2-1): GAGVSQSPSNKVTEKGKDVELRCDPISGHTALYWYRQSLGQGLEFLIYFQGNSAPDKSGLPSDRFSAERTGGSVSTLTIQRTQQEDSAVYLCASSSLVRGSEQFFGPGTRLTVL.

The rearrangement links TRBV15 to TRBJ2-3, with 9 bases that match TRBD1. V gave up 0 bases and J gave up 3 bases; unmatched junction bases: 4. Germline V gives CDR1 LNHNV, CDR2 YYDKDF (reference sequence). The CDR3 is 16 amino acids. CDR3: CATSRDNRGQTDTQYF. Written as DNA, the CDR3 is TGTGCCACCAGCAGAGATAACAGGGGGCAGACAGATACGCAGTATTTT.

This clonotype showed up just a few times. The CDR3 here is CAGARDRIQPQHF. In DNA, the CDR3 is TGTGCCGGAGCCCGGGACAGAATTCAGCCCCAGCATTTT. J is TRBJ1-5 and V is TRBV6-6, with TRBD1 identical over 7 bases. This CDR3 is 13 amino acids long. With 11 bases clipped from V and 6 bases from J, the junction kept 10 bases outside the gene matches. The V gene's germline CDR1 is MNHNY and CDR2 SVGAGI (reference sequence).

Comment on this clonotype: One base away lies a much larger clone, so this may be a sequencing read error. The chain recombines TRBV4-2 with TRBJ2-4, with unresolved D. The CDR3 spans 16 residues. CDR1 is LGHNA, CDR2 YNFKEQ, per germline. Trimming removed 0 bases from V and 5 bases from J, with 14 bases in between. This CDR3 reads CASSQDWFLAQNIQYF. The CDR3 DNA reads TGTGCCAGCAGCCAAGATTGGTTTCTGGCCCAAAACATTCAGTACTTC.

The J gene is TRBJ2-1, the V gene TRBV9, with 7 bases identical to TRBD2. The CDR3 length is 16 residues. V trimming: 4 bases; J trimming: 9 bases; junction bases outside the gene matches: 16. Germline lookup yields CDR1 SGDLS and CDR2 YYNGEE. CDR3: CASSHPSWEGHSEQFF. Written as DNA, the CDR3 is TGTGCCAGCAGCCACCCCTCGTGGGAGGGCCACTCTGAGCAGTTCTTC.

The rearrangement joins TRBV2 to TRBJ2-3; D call uncertain. This CDR3 has 17 residues. The germline CDR1 and CDR2 sequences are SNHLY and FYNNEI. The ends were cut back, 5 bases at V and 1 base at J, with 19 bases in the middle. The CDR3 coding sequence is TGTGCCAGCAGTCGAGACCCCAGAGTGTGGGGCACAGATACGCAGTATTTT. Translating gives CASSRDPRVWGTDTQYF.

This clonotype was detected a few times. This chain connects TRBV2 to TRBJ2-5, with D possibly TRBD1 on 5 matching bases. CDR3 length: 10 residues. Germline V CDR1 and CDR2: SNHLY, FYNNEI. V lost 7 bases to trimming and J lost 13 bases, with 13 bases between them. The CDR3: CASTSGSWYF. The CDR3 region has the DNA TGTGCCAGCACTTCAGGGTCCTGGTACTTC.

This chain links TRBV27 with TRBJ2-1; D possibly corresponds to TRBD2 (5 bases). This CDR3 has 14 amino acids. Germline V CDR1 and CDR2: MNHEY, SMNVEV (reference sequence). V dropped 2 bases and J dropped 13 bases, with 18 bases sitting between them. DNA for the CDR3: TGTGCCAGCAGTTTAATCGGCCAGGAGGAGACCCAGTTCTTC. Translating it yields CASSLIGQEETQFF.

In this sample, this clonotype turned up many times. This chain joins TRBV13 and TRBJ1-5; D not resolved. The CDR3 is made up of 12 amino acids. Trimming cost V 5 bases and J 3 bases, with 5 bases left between them. The V gene's germline CDR1 is PRHDT and CDR2 FYEKMQ (reference sequence). This CDR3 is CASSLNNQPQHF. In nucleotides, the CDR3 is TGTGCCAGCAGCCTTAACAATCAGCCCCAGCATTTT.

To note about this clonotype: A much larger clone lies one base from this, so it may be a read error. V and J are TRBV14 and TRBJ2-5; perhaps TRBD1 as D (5 bases). Germline-derived CDR1 and CDR2 are SGHDN and FVKESK. The CDR3 loop spans 13 amino acids. CDR3 loop: CASSRWGQGTQYF. The CDR3 nucleotides are TGTGCCAGCAGCCGTTGGGGCCAAGGGACCCAGTACTTC.

This chain connects TRBV12-3 or TRBV12-4 to TRBJ2-3; tentatively, D is TRBD1 or TRBD2 (6 bases each). Trimming left V 4 bases short and J 11 bases short, with 19 bases between. The CDR3 loop spans 14 amino acids. The CDR3 nucleotides are TGTGCCAGCAGTTCGGGGGCCCCCTCATACGGGCAGTATTTT. The encoded protein is CASSSGAPSYGQYF.

The chain joins TRBV27 to TRBJ2-1, with no clear D. Per the germline V gene, CDR1 is MNHEY and CDR2 is SMNVEV (reference sequence). CDR3 length: 14 amino acids. V gave up 7 bases and J gave up 2 bases, with 12 bases separating them. The CDR3 DNA sequence: TGTGCCAGCAAGGGCGGCTCGGCCTACAATGAGCAGTTCTTC. Protein: CASKGGSAYNEQFF.

This clonotype was observed a few times. The chain joins TRBV20-1 to TRBJ1-1; D is undetermined. CDR1 is DFQATT and CDR2 is SNEGSKA in the germline V gene (reference sequence). The CDR3 spans 11 residues. V was shortened by 6 bases and J by 0 bases, with 5 bases between the two germline ends. The CDR3 loop reads CSALVNTEAFF. In DNA, the CDR3 is TGCAGTGCCCTAGTGAACACTGAAGCTTTCTTT.

V usage is TRBV12-3 or TRBV12-4 and J usage is TRBJ2-7; D is possibly TRBD1 (6 bases). The CDR3 is 13 residues long. Trimming removed 6 bases at V and 10 bases at J, with 19 bases between. CDR3 region: CASRGHSKNTQYF. The CDR3 nucleotides are TGTGCCAGCAGGGGACACTCGAAGAACACCCAGTACTTC.

Concerning this clonotype: This may stem from a read error, because a much larger clone lies one nucleotide away. The chain has TRBV29-1 and TRBJ2-4, with 7 bases matching TRBD2. J was trimmed by 8 bases and V by 6 bases; bases with no gene match: 10. This CDR3 has 13 residues. CDR1 and CDR2 (germline): SQVTM, ANQGSEA. CDR3 DNA sequence: TGCAGCGTCAAGGGGCTAGCGGAAGACATTCAGTACTTC. Residues: CSVKGLAEDIQYF.

This clonotype was detected only a few times. The J gene is TRBJ2-1, the V gene TRBV7-9, with 9 bases lining up with TRBD1. CDR1 is SEHNR, CDR2 FQNEAQ, per germline (reference sequence). This CDR3 has 17 amino acids. V dropped 3 bases and J dropped 0; count of bases not matched to a gene: 6. Written as DNA, the CDR3 is TGTGCCAGCAGCTTTGCCCCGGGACAGGGCTCCTACAATGAGCAGTTCTTC. Translating it yields CASSFAPGQGSYNEQFF. The full variable domain, in which reference TRBV7-9 and TRBJ2-1 provide the parts outside the CDR3, is DTGVSQNPRHKITKRGQNVTFRCDPISEHNRLYWYRQTLGQGPEFLTYFQNEAQLEKSRLLSDRFSAERPKGSFSTLEIQRTEQGDSAMYLCASSFAPGQGSYNEQFFGPGTRLTVL.

This clonotype has more than one count but fewer than ten. The chain is built from TRBV18 and TRBJ2-1; D could derive from TRBD1 or TRBD2 (5 bases each). The CDR3 consists of 17 residues. The V end lost 2 bases, the J end lost 2 bases, and 16 bases lay between the germline ends. Germline-derived CDR1 and CDR2 are KGHSH and LQKENI. The CDR3 DNA reads TGTGCCAGCTCACCATTCTGGGGGAGAAGGACCTACAATGAGCAGTTCTTC. As protein: CASSPFWGRRTYNEQFF.

This chain links TRBV6-5 with TRBJ1-5, with 7 bases fitting TRBD1. This CDR3 has 14 residues. The germline CDR1 and CDR2 sequences are MNHEY and SVGAGI. With 6 bases clipped from V and 2 bases from J, the junction kept 4 bases outside the gene matches. The DNA of the CDR3 is TGTGCCAGCAGGCAGGGGACAGGCAATCAGCCCCAGCATTTT. Its protein product is CASRQGTGNQPQHF.

Comment on this clonotype: The germline gene is not matched at one end of the junction; a read error may be the cause. The chain recombines TRBV4-1 with TRBJ1-5, with D uncertain. The CDR3 sequence is 17 residues long. Germline loops: CDR1 MGHRA, CDR2 YSYEKL. The chain's CDR3 is CASSQGKTPYSNQPQHF. CDR3 DNA sequence: TGCGCTAGCAGCCAAGGCAAGACACCTTATAGCAATCAGCCCCAGCATTTT.

Comments on this clonotype: The junction differs from germline at one of its ends, possibly a read error. The chain carries TRBV28 and TRBJ2-3, with D possibly matching TRBD2 (6 bases). Germline CDR1 is MDHEN and CDR2 is SYDVKM. This CDR3 contains 15 residues. CDR3: CAISYAGFSTDTQYF. The CDR3 DNA reads TGTGCCATCAGTTACGCGGGGTTTAGCACAGATACGCAGTATTTT.

The rearrangement uses TRBV12-3 or TRBV12-4 and TRBJ2-3; 10 nucleotides line up with TRBD2. This CDR3 has 16 residues. Trimming at V came to 6 bases and at J to 0 bases, leaving 6 bases not matched to a gene. CDR3 bases: TGTGCCAGCAGGCTTACTAGCGGGGTTAGCACAGATACGCAGTATTTT. Translating it yields CASRLTSGVSTDTQYF.

This clonotype appeared a few times. This rearrangement joins TRBV30 to TRBJ1-2; maybe TRBD1 (5 bases). The CDR3 sequence is 13 residues long. Deletions cut 0 bases from V and 2 bases from J, with 7 bases between. CDR1 is GTSNPN, CDR2 SVGIG, per germline (reference sequence). CDR3 nucleotides: TGTGCCTGGAGTGTAGGGGAGAACTATGGCTACACCTTC. It yields the protein CAWSVGENYGYTF.

The sample holds a few counts of this clonotype. The V call is TRBV5-1, the J call TRBJ2-1; D call uncertain. The CDR3 spans 15 residues. In germline, CDR1 is SGHRS, CDR2 YFSETQ. V was shortened by 3 bases and J by 0 bases, with 10 bases between the two germline ends. The CDR3 reads CASSYGQTSYNEQFF. The CDR3 coding sequence is TGCGCCAGCAGCTACGGCCAGACCTCCTACAATGAGCAGTTCTTC. Based on the CDR3 plus reference TRBV5-1 and TRBJ2-1, the full variable domain is KAGVTQTPRYLIKTRGQQVTLSCSPISGHRSVSWYQQTPGQGLQFLFEYFSETQRNKGNFPGRFSGRQFSNSRSEMNVSTLELGDSALYLCASSYGQTSYNEQFFGPGTRLTVL.

The chain links TRBV29-1 to TRBJ1-1; 7 bases fit TRBD1. CDR1 and CDR2 (germline): SQVTM, ANQGSEA. V dropped 7 bases and J dropped 5; count of bases not matched to a gene: 13. CDR3 length: 14 residues. The CDR3 here is CSANRGGGKTEAFF. The CDR3 DNA follows: TGCAGCGCCAACAGGGGAGGAGGAAAAACTGAAGCTTTCTTT. Variable domain in full (rest from reference TRBV29-1 and TRBJ1-1): SAVISQKPSRDICQRGTSLTIQCQVDSQVTMMFWYRQQPGQSLTLIATANQGSEATYESGFVIDKFPISRPNLTFSTLTVSNMSPEDSSIYLCSANRGGGKTEAFFGQGTRLTVV.

CDR3 sequence: CASNSGHTYEQYF. CDR3 DNA: TGTGCCAGCAACTCGGGACACACCTACGAGCAGTACTTC. The chain has TRBV5-8 and TRBJ2-7; maybe TRBD1 (6 bases). V lost 6 bases, J lost 2 bases, and 12 bases lay in between. Germline V gene lookup returns CDR1 SGHTS and CDR2 YDEGEE. The CDR3 has 13 residues.

V is TRBV4-2 and J is TRBJ2-5; D is unclear. The CDR3 contains 14 residues. Trimming pared 0 bases from V and 2 bases from J, leaving 7 bases between. Germline-derived CDR1 and CDR2 are LGHNA and YNFKEQ. This CDR3 is CASSQDPAQETQYF. CDR3 bases: TGTGCCAGCAGCCAAGATCCAGCTCAAGAGACCCAGTACTTC.

This clonotype was recorded a few times. This chain joins TRBV14 and TRBJ2-7; TRBD1 matches at 7 bases. CDR1 SGHDN and CDR2 FVKESK come from the germline V gene. Trimming removed 1 base from V and 0 bases from J; junction bases left unmatched: 12. This CDR3 has 18 amino acids. This CDR3 is CASSQGQGETFLSYEQYF. The CDR3 DNA reads TGTGCCAGCAGCCAAGGACAGGGAGAGACCTTTCTCTCCTACGAGCAGTACTTC. The whole variable domain, remainder taken from reference TRBV14 and TRBJ2-7, is EAGVTQFPSHSVIEKGQTVTLRCDPISGHDNLYWYRRVMGKEIKFLLHFVKESKQDESGMPNNRFLAERTGGTYSTLKVQPAELEDSGVYFCASSQGQGETFLSYEQYFGPGTRLTVT.

The chain combines TRBV28 with TRBJ2-2; TRBD1 matches at 9 bases. Germline V gene lookup returns CDR1 MDHEN and CDR2 SYDVKM. The V gene end was trimmed by 6 bases and the J gene end by 7 bases; junction bases not matched to a gene: 15. This CDR3 contains 17 residues. This CDR3 is CASSSLYYRGLGGELFF. The CDR3, as DNA: TGTGCCAGCAGCTCCCTATACTACAGGGGGCTCGGCGGGGAGCTGTTTTTT.

Comments on this clonotype: This may stem from a read error, because a much larger clone lies one nucleotide away. The V and J genes are TRBV29-1 and TRBJ1-2; 7 bases agree with TRBD1. CDR1 is SQVTM, CDR2 ANQGSEA, per germline. This CDR3 has 13 amino acids. The CDR3 loop reads CGVEGGKNYGYTF. CDR3 nucleotides: TGCGGCGTTGAAGGGGGCAAGAACTATGGCTACACCTTC.